Below, 31 T cell receptor beta chains from the same sample are listed, as sequenced in a study of identical twins. TCRdb called the 5' RACE reads again in MiXCR, with one record for every CDR3 protein. Here the sample spans about 890,000 distinct CDR3 sequences, around 12% being singletons. These sequences were also reported in another study, on yellow fever vaccine responses in identical twins.

Sequencing was done on a sample of PBMCs. The receptors stem from a woman younger than 35 in good health.

This clonotype came up a few times. The rearrangement joins TRBV20-1 to TRBJ2-1; no reliable D call. Germline V gives CDR1 DFQATT, CDR2 SNEGSKA (reference sequence). V dropped 2 bases and J dropped 4 bases, with 9 bases sitting between them. CDR3 size: 13 residues. CDR3 DNA sequence: TGCAGTGCTAGAAACGGCAATTACAATGAGCAGTTCTTC. Protein: CSARNGNYNEQFF.

V usage is TRBV20-1 and J usage is TRBJ2-5, with D possibly TRBD2 on 5 matching bases. Per the germline V gene, CDR1 is DFQATT and CDR2 is SNEGSKA (reference sequence). Deletions cut 6 bases from V and 1 base from J, with 12 bases between. The CDR3 runs to 13 residues. For the CDR3, the DNA is TGCAGTGCCAGGAGGCCGAGCCAAGAGACCCAGTACTTC. Its protein is CSARRPSQETQYF.

The chain combines TRBV20-1 with TRBJ2-7; TRBD2 agrees at 7 bases. Germline V gives CDR1 DFQATT, CDR2 SNEGSKA (reference sequence). After removal of 3 bases from V and 1 base from J, the junction contained 3 bases not matched to a gene. The CDR3 consists of 13 residues. CDR3 nucleotide sequence: TGCAGTGCTAGCCTCGGGAGGTCCTACGAGCAGTACTTC. It yields the protein CSASLGRSYEQYF.

The chain joins TRBV20-1 to TRBJ2-3; D call uncertain. The V and J ends lost 6 bases and 2 bases respectively, with 3 bases between them. This CDR3 spans 10 amino acids. CDR1 is DFQATT and CDR2 is SNEGSKA in the germline V gene (reference sequence). CDR3 sequence (DNA): TGCAGTGCAATCACAGATACGCAGTATTTT. This sequence encodes CSAITDTQYF.

This chain joins TRBV11-2 and TRBJ2-2; D gene uncertain. The CDR3 has 16 residues. Germline CDR1 SGHAT, CDR2 FQNNGV. Trimming took 0 bases from V and 4 from J, leaving 12 bases between them. The CDR3 protein is CASSLEGPWTTGELFF. Here the CDR3 DNA reads TGTGCCAGCAGCTTAGAAGGCCCGTGGACCACCGGGGAGCTGTTTTTT.

The genes are TRBV29-1 and TRBJ2-1; D is ambiguous. The V end lost 4 bases, the J end lost 9 bases, and 4 bases lay between the germline ends. The germline gives CDR1 SQVTM, CDR2 ANQGSEA. The CDR3 covers 9 residues. The CDR3: CSVAGEQFF. DNA for the CDR3: TGCAGCGTTGCGGGTGAGCAGTTCTTC.

This clonotype showed up just a few times. This rearrangement joins TRBV5-1 to TRBJ2-3; 9 nucleotides line up with TRBD2. This CDR3 has 16 amino acids. Germline-derived CDR1 and CDR2 are SGHRS and YFSETQ. V shed 2 bases and J 4 bases; nucleotides not matched to a gene: 8. CDR3 residues: CASSFAGGPLSDTQYF. The CDR3 DNA sequence: TGCGCCAGCAGCTTCGCGGGAGGGCCGTTGTCAGATACGCAGTATTTT. Supplemented by reference TRBV5-1 and TRBJ2-3, the full variable domain reads KAGVTQTPRYLIKTRGQQVTLSCSPISGHRSVSWYQQTPGQGLQFLFEYFSETQRNKGNFPGRFSGRQFSNSRSEMNVSTLELGDSALYLCASSFAGGPLSDTQYFGPGTRLTVL.

This clonotype was seen many times. This chain joins TRBV12-3 or TRBV12-4 and TRBJ2-3; TRBD2 might be the D (6 bases). V lost 6 bases and J 7 bases, leaving 14 bases between the germline ends. The CDR3 has 13 residues. The CDR3, as DNA: TGTGCCAGCAGCCCGACTAGTTTGAATACGCAGTATTTT. This encodes CASSPTSLNTQYF.

V is TRBV27 and J is TRBJ1-2; 11 bases agree with TRBD1. The length of the CDR3 is 15 residues. V was clipped by 6 bases and J by 7 bases; unmatched bases: 10. CDR1 and CDR2 (germline): MNHEY, SMNVEV (reference sequence). CDR3 in DNA: TGTGCCAGCAGGTCTCCCTCCGGGACAGGGGGTGGCTACACCTTC. Residues: CASRSPSGTGGGYTF.

This clonotype was recorded many times. J is TRBJ2-1 and V is TRBV4-1, with 12 bases matching TRBD2. V gave up 3 bases and J gave up 3 bases; unmatched junction bases: 12. The CDR3 spans 19 residues. Looked up from germline, CDR1 is MGHRA and CDR2 is YSYEKL. The CDR3, as DNA: TGCGCCAGCAGCCACACCGGGACTAGCGGGCTCCGAAACTACAATGAGCAGTTCTTC. This sequence encodes CASSHTGTSGLRNYNEQFF.

On this clonotype: Germline is not matched at one junction end, which may reflect a read error. V gene TRBV9 combines with J gene TRBJ2-5, with D uncertain. This CDR3 comprises 15 residues. Germline loops: CDR1 SGDLS, CDR2 YYNGEE. The CDR3 bases are TGTGCCAGCAGCGTAGACCCTGCCGGCCCGGAGACCCTGTACTTC. It yields the protein CASSVDPAGPETLYF.

The chain uses TRBV2 and TRBJ1-6; the D gene is possibly TRBD1 (6 bases). CDR1 is SNHLY, CDR2 FYNNEI, per germline. CDR3 size: 15 residues. V shed 8 bases and J shed 9 bases, with 20 bases lying between them. CDR3 nucleotides: TGTGCCAGCGAAGCCACCGGGACATCGATTTCACCCCTCCACTTT. As protein: CASEATGTSISPLHF.

V and J are TRBV4-1 and TRBJ2-3; D gene uncertain. This CDR3 is built from 17 residues. Germline V CDR1 and CDR2: MGHRA, YSYEKL. V was pared by 4 bases and J by 0 bases, with 17 bases between. The DNA of the CDR3 is TGCGCCAGCAGCCTGTTTAAATCGGGCGCTAGCACAGATACGCAGTATTTT. It specifies CASSLFKSGASTDTQYF.

This clonotype was detected a few times. The chain carries TRBV12-3 or TRBV12-4 and TRBJ2-7, with 8 positions matching TRBD1. The CDR3 runs 13 residues. With V trimmed by 9 bases and J by 4 bases, 8 bases remained unmatched. CDR3 nucleotides: TGTGCCAGGTACCCAGGGGGCGGGTACGAGCAGTACGTC. Translated, it gives CARYPGGGYEQYV.

The rearrangement joins TRBV5-1 to TRBJ2-7; D gene unclear. Germline V CDR1 and CDR2: SGHRS, YFSETQ. Trimming pared 1 base from V and 5 bases from J, leaving 10 bases between. This CDR3 has 13 residues. The CDR3 sequence is CASSLIGTHEQYF. In DNA, the CDR3 is TGCGCCAGCAGCTTGATAGGCACCCACGAGCAGTACTTC.

The CDR3 loop reads CASGEGRSPLHF. CDR3 coding DNA: TGTGCCAGCGGGGAGGGGAGGTCACCCCTCCACTTT. The chain carries TRBV15 and TRBJ1-6; possibly TRBD1 for D (5 bases). CDR3 length equals 12 residues. V was clipped by 10 bases and J by 10 bases, with 14 bases between them. CDR1 is LNHNV, CDR2 YYDKDF, per germline (reference sequence). The whole variable domain, remainder taken from reference TRBV15 and TRBJ1-6, is DAMVIQNPRYQVTQFGKPVTLSCSQTLNHNVMYWYQQKSSQAPKLLFHYYDKDFNNEADTPDNFQSRRPNTSFCFLDIRSPGLGDTAMYLCASGEGRSPLHFGNGTRLTVT.

This clonotype was counted only a few times. This chain joins TRBV12-3 or TRBV12-4 and TRBJ2-1; possible D gene TRBD2, 5 bases. The V end lost 3 bases, the J end lost 14 bases, and 14 bases lay between the germline ends. This CDR3 has 12 residues. The CDR3 DNA follows: TGTGCCAGCAGTTTGAGAGGGATCGAAGAGTTCTTC. Translating it yields CASSLRGIEEFF.

The chain joins TRBV5-1 to TRBJ2-6; 9 positions match TRBD1. Germline V gives CDR1 SGHRS, CDR2 YFSETQ. The CDR3 length is 17 residues. With V trimmed by 4 bases and J by 0 bases, 5 bases remained unmatched. CDR3 in amino acids: CASSLGTGPSGANVLTF. The CDR3 DNA follows: TGCGCCAGCAGCCTCGGGACAGGGCCCTCTGGGGCCAACGTCCTGACTTTC.

This clonotype has just a few counts. The chain has TRBV14 and TRBJ1-2; 7 positions agree with TRBD1. With 4 bases clipped from V and 3 bases from J, the junction kept 14 bases outside the gene matches. This CDR3 comprises 17 residues. Per the germline V gene, CDR1 is SGHDN and CDR2 is FVKESK. The CDR3: CASSRRDSYREDYGYTF. The CDR3 DNA reads TGTGCCAGCAGCCGCCGGGACAGCTATCGTGAAGACTATGGCTACACCTTC.

In its sample, this clonotype was seen a few times. The genes are TRBV9 and TRBJ1-5; D not resolved. V lost 0 bases and J lost 0, with 7 bases in between. The CDR3 runs to 15 residues. CDR1 is SGDLS, CDR2 YYNGEE, per germline. CDR3 DNA: TGTGCCAGCAGCGTAGGCCGGGGTAGCAATCAGCCCCAGCATTTT. Protein sequence: CASSVGRGSNQPQHF.

The chain combines TRBV4-1 with TRBJ2-1; D perhaps matches TRBD2 (7 bases). The V gene's germline CDR1 is MGHRA and CDR2 YSYEKL. CDR3 length equals 15 residues. The germline V and J ends were trimmed by 6 bases and 2 bases, with 14 bases remaining between them. The CDR3 DNA reads as TGCGCCAGCAGAGGGGAGGGGGAGGCCTACAATGAGCAGTTCTTC. Amino acid sequence: CASRGEGEAYNEQFF.

The chain uses TRBV6-1 and TRBJ2-3; D possibly corresponds to TRBD2 (5 bases). V lost 8 bases and J lost 0, with 12 bases in between. The CDR3 has 14 residues. Germline values: CDR1 MNHNS, CDR2 SASEGT. CDR3 bases: TGTGCCAGCGCGAGGAGGTCTAGCACAGATACGCAGTATTTT. Translation gives CASARRSSTDTQYF.

The gene calls are TRBV20-1 and TRBJ2-3; 14 bases line up with TRBD2. With 4 bases clipped from V and 4 bases from J, the junction kept 4 bases outside the gene matches. The CDR3 runs to 15 residues. CDR1 and CDR2 from the germline V gene are DFQATT and SNEGSKA (reference sequence). The CDR3 loop is CSATGLAGDPDTQYF. DNA for the CDR3: TGCAGTGCTACGGGACTAGCGGGAGACCCAGATACGCAGTATTTT.

This clonotype has a handful of counts. The chain uses TRBV3-1 and TRBJ2-7, with a weak D call TRBD2 (6 bases). Germline CDR1 is LGHDT and CDR2 is YNNKEL (reference sequence). Deletions cut 0 bases from V and 7 bases from J, with 10 bases between. This CDR3 contains 13 residues. The CDR3 here is CASSQDGGREQYV. CDR3 sequence (DNA): TGTGCCAGCAGCCAAGATGGAGGGCGGGAGCAGTACGTC.

This clonotype turned up a few times. The rearrangement joins TRBV28 to TRBJ2-2; the D is unclear. In germline, CDR1 is MDHEN, CDR2 SYDVKM. V was cut by 2 bases and J by 6 bases, with 19 bases left in between. The CDR3 has 17 residues. The CDR3 DNA is TGTGCCAGCAGTTTAGTTTTGAGAAGGGTCGAGGCCGGGGAGCTGTTTTTT. Amino acids: CASSLVLRRVEAGELFF.

This clonotype has a count of ten or more. The chain joins TRBV28 to TRBJ1-5, with a possible D match to TRBD1 (6 bases). Germline lookup yields CDR1 MDHEN and CDR2 SYDVKM. Trimming took 6 bases from V and 3 from J, leaving 12 bases between them. The CDR3 extends over 14 amino acids. CDR3 DNA sequence: TGTGCCAGCAGCACGGACAGCCCCAATCAGCCCCAGCATTTT. It encodes CASSTDSPNQPQHF.

The rearrangement uses TRBV25-1 and TRBJ1-2; weak D call: TRBD1 (5 bases). Per germline, CDR1 MGHDK and CDR2 SYGVNS. This CDR3 is 12 amino acids long. V was trimmed by 4 bases and J by 8 bases, leaving 11 bases between them. CDR3 nucleotides: TGTGCCAGCAGTGGACAGCCGTGGGGCTACACCTTC. It encodes CASSGQPWGYTF.

This clonotype was observed a handful of times. This chain links TRBV11-3 with TRBJ2-7; 7 bases match TRBD2. With V trimmed by 2 bases and J by 5 bases, 15 bases remained unmatched. CDR3 size: 17 residues. Germline loops: CDR1 SGHNT, CDR2 YENEEA. In DNA, the CDR3 is TGTGCCAGCAGCTTAAGTAGTTGGGAGGGGACCAGCGACGAGCAGTACTTC. Residues: CASSLSSWEGTSDEQYF.

Only a few counts were recorded for this clonotype. The rearrangement joins TRBV6-2 or TRBV6-3 to TRBJ2-5; 7 bases map to TRBD2. Germline V lookup: CDR1 MNHEY, CDR2 SVGEGT. V dropped 5 bases and J dropped 5; count of bases not matched to a gene: 14. The CDR3 covers 16 residues. CDR3 DNA: TGTGCCAGCAGTAAGACGTGGGGGAGGGCCTGGGAGACCCAGTACTTC. It is translated as CASSKTWGRAWETQYF.

This clonotype was counted a few times. This CDR3 reads CASSFRTSGTGDYEQYF. The CDR3 DNA is TGTGCCAGCAGCTTTCGAACTTCCGGGACAGGGGACTACGAGCAGTACTTC. V is TRBV7-8 and J is TRBJ2-7, with 10 bases lining up with TRBD1. Looked up from germline, CDR1 is SGHVS and CDR2 is FQNEAQ. After removal of 3 bases from V and 3 bases from J, the junction contained 11 bases not matched to a gene. The CDR3 covers 17 residues. Using reference TRBV7-8 and TRBJ2-7 for the parts outside the CDR3, the full variable domain is GAGVSQSPRYKVAKRGQDVALRCDPISGHVSLFWYQQALGQGPEFLTYFQNEAQLDKSGLPSDRFFAERPEGSVSTLKIQRTQQEDSAVYLCASSFRTSGTGDYEQYFGPGTRLTVT.

This clonotype was picked up a small number of times. The gene calls are TRBV19 and TRBJ1-1; D not certain. The CDR3 extends over 15 amino acids. The V end was cut by 3 bases, the J end by 0 bases, with 11 bases between. From germline, CDR1 is LNHDA and CDR2 SQIVND (reference sequence). The CDR3 here is CASSIKGTLNTEAFF. The CDR3 DNA sequence: TGTGCCAGTAGTATTAAGGGCACACTGAACACTGAAGCTTTCTTT.